These T cell receptor beta chains were read from a single sample in a study of T cells after yellow fever vaccination. Via MiXCR, TCRdb re-called the 5' RACE reads, giving one row per CDR3 protein. The sample lists more than 300,000 distinct CDR3 sequences, about 10% occurring once. The specimen was CD4+ T cells sorted from PBMCs, collected 45 days after the yellow fever booster vaccination. The receptors come from a man younger than 35 who received the YFV17D yellow fever vaccine. Each CDR3 is given with its conserved first and last residue. The order of the fields is J gene, clone size, D gene, V gene, CDR3 DNA, CDR3 protein. A D gene is named only where the DNA matches it firmly. Not every row has a clone size; where given, it reads once, few, many or a size class.

>TRBJ2-1|few|.|TRBV12-5
TGTGCTAGTGGTCCACAGCACAATGAGCAGTTCTTC
CASGPQHNEQFF
>TRBJ1-1|few|.|TRBV15
TGTGCCACCAGCAGAGATCGACGGATGAACACTGAAGCTTTCTTT
CATSRDRRMNTEAFF
>TRBJ1-1|.|.|TRBV20-1
TGCACCGGGAAAACGGAGCTGAACACTGAAGCTTTCTTT
CTGKTELNTEAFF
>TRBJ2-1|.|.|TRBV7-2
TGTGCCAGCAGCTTTTTTGCCAATGAGCAGTTCTTC
CASSFFANEQFF
>TRBJ1-6|few|.|TRBV6-5
TGTGCCAGCAGGATCGGACGAAATAATTCACCCCTCCACTTT
CASRIGRNNSPLHF
>TRBJ2-1|.|TRBD2|TRBV7-2
TGTGCCAGCAGCACACTAGCGGGGGGGATCAATGAGCAGTTCTTC
CASSTLAGGINEQFF
>TRBJ2-3|few|TRBD1|TRBV6-1
TGTGCCAGCAGTGTTGGCAGGGGGTGGGATACGCAGTATTTT
CASSVGRGWDTQYF
>TRBJ1-5|many|.|TRBV3-1
TGTGCCAGCAGCCTAGGATGGAGCAATCAGCCCCAGCATTTT
CASSLGWSNQPQHF
>TRBJ2-2|many|TRBD1|TRBV7-9
TGTGCCAGCAGCTCCGGGACAGAGAACACCGGGGAGCTGTTTTTT
CASSSGTENTGELFF
>TRBJ2-4|few|TRBD2|TRBV5-1
TGCGCCAGCAGCTTGATGGCTAGCGGGGGGGCGGACATTCAGTACTTC
CASSLMASGGADIQYF
>TRBJ2-4|few|.|TRBV2
TGTGCCAGCAGCACCCACAGGACTCTAGCCAAAAACATTCAGTACTTC
CASSTHRTLAKNIQYF
>TRBJ1-4|.|.|TRBV20-1
TGCAGTGCTAGAGATAACGCCGGGGACGAAAAACTGTTTTTT
CSARDNAGDEKLFF
>TRBJ1-6|few|.|TRBV7-2
TGTGCCGGGGCTTCCTATAATTCACCCCTCCACTTT
CAGASYNSPLHF
>TRBJ2-4|many|.|TRBV11-2
TGTGCCAGCAGCTTCACCCTAGCCAAAAACATTCAGTACTTC
CASSFTLAKNIQYF
>TRBJ2-1|few|.|TRBV11-1
TGTGCCAGCAGCTTAGCGCCGGGGGCCGGTTTCGATGAGCAGTTCTTC
CASSLAPGAGFDEQFF
>TRBJ1-4|.|.|TRBV9
TGTGCCAGCAGCCCGGGGAGGGGGAATCGAGAAAAACTGTTTTTT
CASSPGRGNREKLFF
>TRBJ2-3|few|TRBD2|TRBV5-1
TGCGCCAGCAGCTTTCTGAGCGGGGGGGCGCGGCATACGCAGTATTTT
CASSFLSGGARHTQYF
>TRBJ2-2|.|TRBD2|TRBV3-1
TGTGCCAGCAGAGATAGACTAGCGGGGGAGAACACCGGGGAGCTGTTTTTT
CASRDRLAGENTGELFF
>TRBJ1-6|few|.|TRBV7-2
TGTGCCAGCAGCCCCCACGAGGGGTCCTATAATTCACCCCTCCACTTT
CASSPHEGSYNSPLHF
>TRBJ1-2|many|.|TRBV20-1
TGCAGTGCGGGTCGGGGGCCCTATGGCTACACCTTC
CSAGRGPYGYTF
>TRBJ2-5|few|TRBD2|TRBV5-1
TGCGCCAGCAGCTTGGTCGGGACTAGAGAAGAGACCCAGTACTTC
CASSLVGTREETQYF
>TRBJ1-1|many|.|TRBV27
TGTGCCAGCAGAAGTTCACCGGGACGAGAGAACACTGAAGCTTTCTTT
CASRSSPGRENTEAFF
>TRBJ2-7|few|TRBD2|TRBV7-6
TGTGCCAGCAGCTTAAATGGCGGGGGACCCTACGAGCAGTACTTC
CASSLNGGGPYEQYF
>TRBJ2-6|.|TRBD1|TRBV18
TGTGCCAGCTCACAAAGACAGGGGGCGTCTTACTCTGGGGCCAACGTCCTGACTTTC
CASSQRQGASYSGANVLTF
>TRBJ1-3|.|.|TRBV2
TGTGCCAGCAGCTTCGACGCCTTGCCCGGAAACACCATATATTTT
CASSFDALPGNTIYF
>TRBJ2-3|.|.|TRBV4-2
TGTGCCAGCAGCCAAGGGGTCGCGGGGGCGAACCTTGGTACGCAGTATTTT
CASSQGVAGANLGTQYF
>TRBJ1-1|many|.|TRBV12-3/TRBV12-4
TGTGCCAGCAGTTTCTTCACTGAAGCTTTCTTT
CASSFFTEAFF